This entry lists 8 T cell receptor beta chains sequenced from one sample in a study of tumor-infiltrating lymphocytes in oesophageal squamous cell carcinoma. Each CDR3 protein is one row after TCRdb ran MiXCR on the PCR reads. This sample has under 20,000 distinct CDR3 sequences; 35% to 50% occur once, and the top ten carry about 13%. Source material: normal esophageal tissue next to the tumor. The receptors here all came from a male donor with esophageal squamous cell carcinoma.

This clonotype appeared many times. This chain uses TRBV12-3 or TRBV12-4 with TRBJ2-1; 12 nucleotides match TRBD2. The J call may not be correct, given that the DNA end is closer to TRBJ2-7. CDR3 length: 20 amino acids. CDR3 nucleotide sequence: TGTGCCAGCAGTGCACCCGGGACTAGCGGGTCCTCTAGCTCCTACAATGAGCAGTACTTC. Amino acid sequence: CASSAPGTSGSSSSYNEQYF.

The rearrangement uses TRBV7-6 and TRBJ2-3; D remains ambiguous. The closer fit of TRBJ2-5 to the DNA end suggests the J call may be wrong. This CDR3 has 16 amino acids. Germline V lookup: CDR1 SGHVS, CDR2 FNYEAQ. The CDR3 DNA sequence: TGTGCCAGCAGCTTAGATTGGACGGATTACTCGGCGACCCAGTACTTC. Residues: CASSLDWTDYSATQYF.

V is TRBV7-6 and J is TRBJ2-4; D gene uncertain. Germline-derived CDR1 and CDR2 are SGHVS and FNYEAQ. The CDR3 totals 15 residues. V was shortened by 2 bases and J by 2 bases, with 10 bases between the two germline ends. The CDR3 DNA is TGTGCCAGCAGCTTATGCCAGACCCCCAAAAACATTCAGTACTTC. As protein: CASSLCQTPKNIQYF.

V is TRBV9 and J is TRBJ2-7; D is ambiguous. The germline CDR1 and CDR2 sequences are SGDLS and YYNGEE. V gave up 2 bases and J gave up 7 bases, with 13 bases separating them. This CDR3 has 13 residues. Here the CDR3 DNA reads TGTGCCAGCAGCGTGATTCCCTACAATGAGCAGTACTTC. It yields the protein CASSVIPYNEQYF.

The V gene is TRBV30, the J gene TRBJ1-2; tentative D call: TRBD1 (6 bases). This CDR3 comprises 13 residues. CDR1 GTSNPN and CDR2 SVGIG come from the germline V gene (reference sequence). With 4 bases removed from V and 10 bases from J, the gap between germline ends came to 19 bases. The CDR3 DNA is TGTGCCTGGACCCTGAGGGCACAGGGAGACTACACCTTC. This translates into CAWTLRAQGDYTF.

The sample holds many counts of this clonotype. This chain uses TRBV6-2 or TRBV6-3 with TRBJ2-3; D perhaps matches TRBD2 (6 bases). Germline-derived CDR1 and CDR2 are MNHEY and SVGEGT. This CDR3 spans 14 amino acids. The V end lost 2 bases, the J end lost 4 bases, and 10 bases lay between the germline ends. CDR3 sequence: CASSYGLAPDTQYF. The DNA for the CDR3 is TGTGCCAGCAGTTACGGTCTAGCGCCAGATACGCAGTATTTT.

This chain connects TRBV12-3 or TRBV12-4 to TRBJ2-5; TRBD1 or TRBD2 may be the D gene (5 bases each). The end of the DNA fits TRBJ2-7 better, so the J call may be wrong. The CDR3 is made up of 12 amino acids. The chain's CDR3 is CASSGGPYEQYF. The CDR3 DNA follows: TGTGCCAGCAGTGGGGGACCCTACGAGCAGTACTTC.

In regard to this clonotype: A read error may be the cause here, since a much bigger clone is one base away. V gene TRBV7-6 combines with J gene TRBJ2-7; D ambiguous. The J call may be mistaken, given a closer DNA end match to TRBJ2-1. The CDR3 is made up of 13 amino acids. In germline, CDR1 is SGHVS, CDR2 FNYEAQ. Written as DNA, the CDR3 is TGTGCCAGCAGCTTTCAGTACTCCTACGAGCAGTTCTTC. It translates to CASSFQYSYEQFF.